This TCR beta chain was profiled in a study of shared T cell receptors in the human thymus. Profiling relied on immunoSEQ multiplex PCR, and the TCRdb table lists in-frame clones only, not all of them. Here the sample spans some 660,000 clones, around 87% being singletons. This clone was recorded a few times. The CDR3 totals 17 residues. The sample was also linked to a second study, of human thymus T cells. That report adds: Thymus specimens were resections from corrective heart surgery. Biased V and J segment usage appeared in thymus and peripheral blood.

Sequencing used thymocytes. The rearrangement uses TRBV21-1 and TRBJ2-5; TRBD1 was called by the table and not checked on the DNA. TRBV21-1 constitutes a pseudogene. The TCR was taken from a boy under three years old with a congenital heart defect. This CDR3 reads CASSKVGGQGGQETQYF. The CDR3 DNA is TGTGCCAGCAGCAAAGTGGGGGGACAGGGGGGCCAAGAGACCCAGTACTTC.